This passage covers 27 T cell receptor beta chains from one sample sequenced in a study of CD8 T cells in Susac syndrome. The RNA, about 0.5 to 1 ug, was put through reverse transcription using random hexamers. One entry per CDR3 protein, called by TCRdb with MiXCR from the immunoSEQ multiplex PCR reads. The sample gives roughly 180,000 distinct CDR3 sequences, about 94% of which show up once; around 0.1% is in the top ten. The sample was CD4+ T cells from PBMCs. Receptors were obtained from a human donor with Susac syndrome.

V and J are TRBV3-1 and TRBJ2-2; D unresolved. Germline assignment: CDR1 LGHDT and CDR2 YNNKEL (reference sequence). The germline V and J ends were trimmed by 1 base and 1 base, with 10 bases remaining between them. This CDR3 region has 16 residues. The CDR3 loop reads CASSQASRKNTGELFF. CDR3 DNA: TGTGCCAGCAGCCAAGCTTCTAGAAAGAACACCGGGGAGCTGTTTTTT. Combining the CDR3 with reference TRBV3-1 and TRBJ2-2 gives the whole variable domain DTAVSQTPKYLVTQMGNDKSIKCEQNLGHDTMYWYKQDSKKFLKIMFSYNNKELIINETVPNRFSPKSPDKAHLNLHINSLELGDSAVYFCASSQASRKNTGELFFGEGSRLTVL.

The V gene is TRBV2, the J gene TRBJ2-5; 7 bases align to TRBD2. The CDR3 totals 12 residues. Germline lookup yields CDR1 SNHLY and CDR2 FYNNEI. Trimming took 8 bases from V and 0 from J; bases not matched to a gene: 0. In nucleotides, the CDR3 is TGTGCCAGCGGGAGGGACCAAGAGACCCAGTACTTC. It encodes CASGRDQETQYF.

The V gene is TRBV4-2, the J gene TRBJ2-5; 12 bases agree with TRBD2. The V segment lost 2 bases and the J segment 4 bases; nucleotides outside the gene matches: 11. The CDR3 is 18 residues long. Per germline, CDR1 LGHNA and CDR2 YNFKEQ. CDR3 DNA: TGTGCCAGCAGCCAAAGGGGGCTAGCGGGAGGGTATGCAGAGACCCAGTACTTC. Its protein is CASSQRGLAGGYAETQYF.

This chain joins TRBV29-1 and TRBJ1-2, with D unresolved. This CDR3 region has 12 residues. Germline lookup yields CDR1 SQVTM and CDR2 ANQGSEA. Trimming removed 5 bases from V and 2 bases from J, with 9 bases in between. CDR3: CSVRGENYGYTF. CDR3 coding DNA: TGCAGCGTTCGGGGAGAGAACTATGGCTACACCTTC. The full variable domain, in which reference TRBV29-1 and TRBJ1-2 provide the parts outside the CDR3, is SAVISQKPSRDICQRGTSLTIQCQVDSQVTMMFWYRQQPGQSLTLIATANQGSEATYESGFVIDKFPISRPNLTFSTLTVSNMSPEDSSIYLCSVRGENYGYTFGSGTRLTVV.

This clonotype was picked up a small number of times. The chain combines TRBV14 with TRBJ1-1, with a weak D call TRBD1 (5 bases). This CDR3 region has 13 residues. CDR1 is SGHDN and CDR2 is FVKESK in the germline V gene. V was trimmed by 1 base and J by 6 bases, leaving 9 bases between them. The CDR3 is CASSQVSGPEAFF. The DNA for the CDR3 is TGTGCCAGCAGCCAAGTTTCAGGGCCTGAAGCTTTCTTT.

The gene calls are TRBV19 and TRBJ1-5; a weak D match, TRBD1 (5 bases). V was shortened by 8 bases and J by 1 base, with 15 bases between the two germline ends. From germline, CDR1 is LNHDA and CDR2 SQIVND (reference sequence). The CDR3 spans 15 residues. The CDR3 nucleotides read TGTGCCAGTCTCCTAAGTCCAGGGAGCAATCAGCCCCAGCATTTT. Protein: CASLLSPGSNQPQHF. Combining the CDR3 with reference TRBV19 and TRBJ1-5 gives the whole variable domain DGGITQSPKYLFRKEGQNVTLSCEQNLNHDAMYWYRQDPGQGLRLIYYSQIVNDFQKGDIAEGYSVSREKKESFPLTVTSAQKNPTAFYLCASLLSPGSNQPQHFGDGTRLSIL.

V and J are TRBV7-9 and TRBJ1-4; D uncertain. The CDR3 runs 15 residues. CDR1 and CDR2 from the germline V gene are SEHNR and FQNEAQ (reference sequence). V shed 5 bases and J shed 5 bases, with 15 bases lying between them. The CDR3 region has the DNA TGTGCCAGCAGCCCTTCGGGCAGATCGAATGAAAAACTGTTTTTT. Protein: CASSPSGRSNEKLFF.

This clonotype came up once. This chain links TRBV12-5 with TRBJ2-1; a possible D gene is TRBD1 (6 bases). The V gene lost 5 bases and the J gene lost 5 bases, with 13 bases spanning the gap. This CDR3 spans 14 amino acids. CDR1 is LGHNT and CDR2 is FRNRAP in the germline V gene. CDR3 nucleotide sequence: TGTGCTAGTGGTCCCCGGGACACCAACAATGAGCAGTTCTTC. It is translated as CASGPRDTNNEQFF.

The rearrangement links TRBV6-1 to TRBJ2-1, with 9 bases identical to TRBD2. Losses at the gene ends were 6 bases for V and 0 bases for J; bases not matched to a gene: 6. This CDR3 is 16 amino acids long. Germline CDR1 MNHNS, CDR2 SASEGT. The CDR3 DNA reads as TGTGCCAGCAGATCTAGCGGGGCTAGCTCCTACAATGAGCAGTTCTTC. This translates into CASRSSGASSYNEQFF.

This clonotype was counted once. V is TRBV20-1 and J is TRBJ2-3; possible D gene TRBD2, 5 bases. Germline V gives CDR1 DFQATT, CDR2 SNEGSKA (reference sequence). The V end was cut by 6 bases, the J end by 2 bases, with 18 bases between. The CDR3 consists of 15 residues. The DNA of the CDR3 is TGCAGTGCCCCCTGGAGGAGCGGCCCCACAGATACGCAGTATTTT. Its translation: CSAPWRSGPTDTQYF.

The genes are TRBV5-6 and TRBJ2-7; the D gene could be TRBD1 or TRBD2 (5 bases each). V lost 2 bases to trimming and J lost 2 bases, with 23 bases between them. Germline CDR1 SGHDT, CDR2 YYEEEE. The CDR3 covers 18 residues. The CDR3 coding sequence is TGTGCCAGCAGCTTACCCCGGGACCGAACTCTCCCCCCCTACGAGCAGTACTTC. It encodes CASSLPRDRTLPPYEQYF.

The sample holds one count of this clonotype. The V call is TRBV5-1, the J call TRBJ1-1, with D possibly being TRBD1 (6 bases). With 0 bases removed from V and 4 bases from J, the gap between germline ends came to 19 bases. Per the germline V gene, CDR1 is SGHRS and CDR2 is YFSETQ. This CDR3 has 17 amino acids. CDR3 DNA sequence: TGCGCCAGCAGCTTGGACGGGGGCAGGGCCCGGGGCACTGAAGCTTTCTTT. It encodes CASSLDGGRARGTEAFF. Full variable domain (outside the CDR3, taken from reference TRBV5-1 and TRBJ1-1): KAGVTQTPRYLIKTRGQQVTLSCSPISGHRSVSWYQQTPGQGLQFLFEYFSETQRNKGNFPGRFSGRQFSNSRSEMNVSTLELGDSALYLCASSLDGGRARGTEAFFGQGTRLTVV.

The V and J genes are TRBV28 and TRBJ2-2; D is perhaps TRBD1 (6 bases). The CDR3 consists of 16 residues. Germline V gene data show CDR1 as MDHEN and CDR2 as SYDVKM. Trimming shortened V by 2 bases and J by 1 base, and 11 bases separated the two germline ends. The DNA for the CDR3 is TGTGCCAGCAGTTTAGCCGGGACATGGAACACCGGGGAGCTGTTTTTT. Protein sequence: CASSLAGTWNTGELFF.

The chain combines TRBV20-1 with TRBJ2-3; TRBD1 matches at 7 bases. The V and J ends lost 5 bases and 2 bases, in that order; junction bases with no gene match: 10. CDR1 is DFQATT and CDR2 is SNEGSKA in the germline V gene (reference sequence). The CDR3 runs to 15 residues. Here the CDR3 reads CSAPKEQGTTDTQYF. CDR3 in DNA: TGCAGTGCTCCCAAAGAACAGGGGACCACAGATACGCAGTATTTT.

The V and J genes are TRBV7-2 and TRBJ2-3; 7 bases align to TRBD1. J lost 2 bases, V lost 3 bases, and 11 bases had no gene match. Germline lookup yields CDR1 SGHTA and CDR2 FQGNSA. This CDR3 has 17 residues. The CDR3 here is CASSLRRDRIYTDTQYF. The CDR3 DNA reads TGTGCCAGCAGCTTGCGCCGGGACAGAATCTACACAGATACGCAGTATTTT.

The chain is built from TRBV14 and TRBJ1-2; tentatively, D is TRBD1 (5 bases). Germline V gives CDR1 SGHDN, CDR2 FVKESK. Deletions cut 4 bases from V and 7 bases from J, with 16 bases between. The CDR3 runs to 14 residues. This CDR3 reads CASSPRDQPAGYTF. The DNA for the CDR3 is TGTGCCAGCAGCCCCCGGGACCAACCGGCTGGCTACACCTTC.

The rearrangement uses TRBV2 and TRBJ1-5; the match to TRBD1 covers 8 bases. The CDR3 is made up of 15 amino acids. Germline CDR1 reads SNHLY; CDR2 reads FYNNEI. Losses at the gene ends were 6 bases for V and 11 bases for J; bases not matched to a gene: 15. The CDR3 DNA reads TGTGCCAGCAGACTAAGGACAGGGCGAAGGGGAGCCCAGCATTTT. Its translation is CASRLRTGRRGAQHF.

In DNA form, the CDR3 reads TGCGCCAGCAGCCAAGTAGGGGGGGTGGGCACCGGGGAGCTGTTTTTT. Translated: CASSQVGGVGTGELFF. This rearrangement joins TRBV4-3 to TRBJ2-2; weak D call: TRBD2 (7 bases). V lost 1 base, J lost 4 bases, and 13 bases lay in between. CDR1 and CDR2 from the germline V gene are LGHNA and YSLEER. This CDR3 comprises 16 residues.

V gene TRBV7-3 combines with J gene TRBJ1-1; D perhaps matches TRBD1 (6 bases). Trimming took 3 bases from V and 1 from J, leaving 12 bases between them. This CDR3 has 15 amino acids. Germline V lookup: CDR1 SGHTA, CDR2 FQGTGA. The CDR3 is CASSFSGTQNTEAFF. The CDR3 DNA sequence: TGTGCCAGCAGCTTTTCCGGGACACAGAACACTGAAGCTTTCTTT.

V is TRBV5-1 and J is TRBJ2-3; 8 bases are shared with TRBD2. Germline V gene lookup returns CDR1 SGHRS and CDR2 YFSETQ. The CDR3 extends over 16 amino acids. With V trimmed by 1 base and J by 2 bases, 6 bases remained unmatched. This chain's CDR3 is CASSLLVGRATDTQYF. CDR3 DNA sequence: TGCGCCAGCAGCTTGTTGGTCGGGAGGGCCACAGATACGCAGTATTTT.

CDR3 region: CAWSLGEDQPQHF. In nucleotides, the CDR3 is TGTGCCTGGAGTTTGGGGGAAGATCAGCCCCAGCATTTT. The J gene is TRBJ1-5, the V gene TRBV30, with a weak D call TRBD1 (5 bases). The CDR3 has 13 amino acids. V lost 2 bases and J lost 5, with 10 bases in between. The V gene's germline CDR1 is GTSNPN and CDR2 SVGIG (reference sequence).

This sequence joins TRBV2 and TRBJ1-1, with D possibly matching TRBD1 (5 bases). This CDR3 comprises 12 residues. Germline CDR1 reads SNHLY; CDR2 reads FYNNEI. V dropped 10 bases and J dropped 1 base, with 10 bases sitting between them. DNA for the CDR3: TGTGCCACCACAGACAGGAACACTGAAGCTTTCTTT. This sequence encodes CATTDRNTEAFF.

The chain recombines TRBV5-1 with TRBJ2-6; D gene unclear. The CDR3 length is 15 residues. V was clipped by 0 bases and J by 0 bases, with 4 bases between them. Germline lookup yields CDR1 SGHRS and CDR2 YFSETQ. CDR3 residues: CASSLDGSGANVLTF. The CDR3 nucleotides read TGCGCCAGCAGCTTGGACGGCTCTGGGGCCAACGTCCTGACTTTC.

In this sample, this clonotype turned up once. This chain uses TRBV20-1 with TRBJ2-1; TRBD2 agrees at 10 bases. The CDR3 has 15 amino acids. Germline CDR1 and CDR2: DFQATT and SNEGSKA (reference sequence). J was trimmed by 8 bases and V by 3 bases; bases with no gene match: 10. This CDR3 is CSASQGLAEGDEQFF. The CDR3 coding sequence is TGCAGTGCTAGCCAAGGACTAGCGGAGGGGGATGAGCAGTTCTTC.

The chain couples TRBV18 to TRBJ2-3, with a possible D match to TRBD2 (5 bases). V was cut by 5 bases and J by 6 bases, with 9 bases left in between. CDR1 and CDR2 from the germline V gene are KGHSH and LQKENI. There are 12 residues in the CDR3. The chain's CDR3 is CASSMRGDTQYF. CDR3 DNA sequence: TGTGCCAGCTCAATGAGAGGGGATACGCAGTATTTT.

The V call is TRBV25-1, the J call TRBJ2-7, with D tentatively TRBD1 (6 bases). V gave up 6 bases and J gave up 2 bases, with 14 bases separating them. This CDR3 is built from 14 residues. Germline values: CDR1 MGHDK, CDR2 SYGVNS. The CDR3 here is CASRAQGPPYEQYF. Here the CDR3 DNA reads TGTGCCAGCAGGGCCCAGGGGCCCCCCTACGAGCAGTACTTC.

CDR3 sequence: CAWTSGGATQYF. The CDR3 bases are TGTGCCTGGACTAGCGGGGGGGCCACCCAGTACTTC. The rearrangement uses TRBV30 and TRBJ2-5; 12 bases map to TRBD2. The CDR3 is 12 amino acids. CDR1 and CDR2 (germline): GTSNPN, SVGIG (reference sequence). V dropped 4 bases and J dropped 8; count of bases not matched to a gene: 2.